One sample yielded the 18 T cell receptor beta chains listed below, sequenced in a study of CD8+ T cells in alopecia areata. The sequencing template was cDNA reverse transcribed from extracted RNA. Measured with immunoSEQ multiplex PCR; TCRdb has only the in-frame clones, and not every one. The table includes approximately 150,000 clones, 87% detected once. The sequencing used CD8+ T cells sorted from blood, collected at week 0. The receptors stem from a human donor with alopecia areata.

V usage is TRBV10-3 and J usage is TRBJ2-7, with unresolved D. CDR3 length equals 12 residues. V lost 3 bases to trimming and J lost 7 bases, with 10 bases between them. Germline V gene lookup returns CDR1 ENHRY and CDR2 SYGVKD. The CDR3 region is CAISDGLVEQYF. CDR3 sequence (DNA): TGTGCCATCAGTGACGGGCTGGTGGAGCAGTACTTC.

The V and J genes are TRBV27 and TRBJ2-1, with 12 bases matching TRBD2. Looked up from germline, CDR1 is MNHEY and CDR2 is SMNVEV (reference sequence). CDR3 length: 17 amino acids. The trim removed 6 bases at V and 10 bases at J, leaving 16 bases unmatched. The CDR3 bases are TGTGCCAGCAGAGACAAGGGGCTAGCGGGAGGGCCACAGGAGCAGTTCTTC. It is translated as CASRDKGLAGGPQEQFF.

The chain recombines TRBV4-1 with TRBJ2-2; possible D gene TRBD1, 6 bases. Trimming stripped 2 bases from V and 7 bases from J, with 11 bases between. This CDR3 is built from 14 residues. Germline lookup yields CDR1 MGHRA and CDR2 YSYEKL. The chain's CDR3 is CASSQQGTGGELFF. Written as DNA, the CDR3 is TGCGCCAGCAGCCAACAGGGGACCGGCGGGGAGCTGTTTTTT.

This chain joins TRBV4-2 and TRBJ2-7; the D is unclear. The CDR3 extends over 12 amino acids. The V gene lost 2 bases and the J gene lost 11 bases, with 13 bases spanning the gap. Germline V gene sequence: CDR1 LGHNA, CDR2 YNFKEQ. CDR3 nucleotide sequence: TGTGCCAGCAGCCAAACTGGTCCCGCGGAGTACTTC. It is translated as CASSQTGPAEYF.

This clone is categorized as medium-sized. Other DNA sequences within the sample encode an identical CDR3. V is TRBV19 and J is TRBJ2-7; 7 nucleotides match TRBD1. V shed 3 bases, J shed 2 bases, and the junction held 4 bases outside the gene matches. Germline CDR1 LNHDA, CDR2 SQIVND (reference sequence). The CDR3 loop spans 14 amino acids. CDR3 DNA: TGTGCCAGTAGTATCGGACAGGAGACCTACGAGCAGTACTTC. It codes for CASSIGQETYEQYF.

The chain has TRBV5-1 and TRBJ2-7, with D perhaps matching TRBD2 (6 bases). The CDR3 sequence is 13 residues long. The V gene's germline CDR1 is SGHRS and CDR2 YFSETQ. V was trimmed by 1 base and J by 5 bases, leaving 10 bases between them. CDR3 sequence (DNA): TGCGCCAGCAGCTTGACGGGAGCTGACGAGCAGTACTTC. It codes for CASSLTGADEQYF.

The chain employs TRBV30 and TRBJ2-3; 7 bases match TRBD2. Germline values: CDR1 GTSNPN, CDR2 SVGIG (reference sequence). The CDR3 sequence is 15 residues long. J lost 4 bases, V lost 1 base, and 8 bases had no gene match. The CDR3 reads CAWSEGLGYADTQYF. The CDR3 DNA reads TGTGCCTGGAGTGAAGGACTAGGATATGCAGATACGCAGTATTTT.

The chain recombines TRBV10-1 with TRBJ2-2, with 7 positions matching TRBD1. There are 15 residues in the CDR3. Per germline, CDR1 WNHNN and CDR2 SYGVQD (reference sequence). Trimming at V came to 4 bases and at J to 4 bases, leaving 6 bases not matched to a gene. The CDR3: CASSAGTDSTGELFF. CDR3 DNA sequence: TGCGCCAGCAGTGCCGGGACAGACTCCACCGGGGAGCTGTTTTTT.

The chain has TRBV5-6 and TRBJ2-3; the D is unclear. Deletions cut 4 bases from V and 3 bases from J, with 18 bases between. The CDR3 totals 16 residues. Germline V lookup: CDR1 SGHDT, CDR2 YYEEEE. CDR3 DNA sequence: TGTGCCAGCAGCCGACCCTCCAGCCCCATGACAGATACGCAGTATTTT. Translated: CASSRPSSPMTDTQYF. The variable domain in full, completed from reference TRBV5-6 and TRBJ2-3, reads DAGVTQSPTHLIKTRGQQVTLRCSPKSGHDTVSWYQQALGQGPQFIFQYYEEEERQRGNFPDRFSGHQFPNYSSELNVNALLLGDSALYLCASSRPSSPMTDTQYFGPGTRLTVL.

A remark on this clone: An end of the junction does not agree with germline; a read error may underlie this. J is TRBJ2-7 and V is TRBV2, with D possibly being TRBD2 (5 bases). CDR3 length: 11 amino acids. The germline V gene has CDR1 SNHLY and CDR2 FYNNEI. CDR3 sequence (DNA): TGTGCCAGCAGGGAAGACTATGAGCAGTACTTC. It codes for CASREDYEQYF.

The chain employs TRBV7-9 and TRBJ2-1, with D hard to call. V lost 2 bases and J 4 bases, leaving 12 bases between the germline ends. The germline gives CDR1 SEHNR, CDR2 FQNEAQ (reference sequence). The CDR3 is 15 residues long. CDR3 residues: CASSLNLAQYNEQFF. CDR3 DNA sequence: TGTGCCAGCAGCTTAAATTTGGCGCAGTACAATGAGCAGTTCTTC. Based on the CDR3 plus reference TRBV7-9 and TRBJ2-1, the full variable domain is DTGVSQNPRHKITKRGQNVTFRCDPISEHNRLYWYRQTLGQGPEFLTYFQNEAQLEKSRLLSDRFSAERPKGSFSTLEIQRTEQGDSAMYLCASSLNLAQYNEQFFGPGTRLTVL.

The V gene is TRBV6-5, the J gene TRBJ2-2, with 8 bases identical to TRBD2. V dropped 7 bases and J dropped 6; count of bases not matched to a gene: 4. In germline, CDR1 is MNHEY, CDR2 SVGAGI. There are 13 residues in the CDR3. CDR3 DNA: TGTGCCAGCATGGGACTAGACGCCGGGGAGCTGTTTTTT. Translating gives CASMGLDAGELFF.

The V call is TRBV4-1, the J call TRBJ2-3; D is tentatively TRBD1 or TRBD2 (5 bases each). CDR3 length equals 18 residues. The germline V gene has CDR1 MGHRA and CDR2 YSYEKL. The ends were cut back, 4 bases at V and 0 bases at J, with 20 bases in the middle. CDR3 residues: CASSPRGETRDSTDTQYF. Written as DNA, the CDR3 is TGCGCCAGCAGCCCAAGGGGTGAAACCCGGGACAGCACAGATACGCAGTATTTT.

The chain uses TRBV19 and TRBJ2-1, with TRBD1 matching over 11 bases. Losses at the gene ends were 3 bases for V and 4 bases for J; bases not matched to a gene: 5. Germline V gene data show CDR1 as LNHDA and CDR2 as SQIVND (reference sequence). This CDR3 contains 16 residues. The DNA of the CDR3 is TGTGCCAGTAGTATGCAAGGACAGGGGGCTTACAATGAGCAGTTCTTC. It specifies CASSMQGQGAYNEQFF.

This sequence joins TRBV23-1 and TRBJ2-3; D is undetermined. TRBV23-1 falls under the ORF class, with uncertain function. V was shortened by 0 bases and J by 4 bases, with 11 bases between the two germline ends. The CDR3 is 15 residues long. The CDR3 loop is CASSQSGRFADTQYF. The CDR3 coding sequence is TGCGCCAGCAGTCAATCGGGCCGTTTTGCAGATACGCAGTATTTT.

The chain carries TRBV5-5 and TRBJ2-3; the D call may be TRBD1 or TRBD2 (5 bases each). The germline gives CDR1 SGHKS, CDR2 YYEKEE (reference sequence). This CDR3 has 16 residues. V dropped 4 bases and J dropped 2 bases, with 17 bases sitting between them. CDR3 in amino acids: CASSGPDNDYTDTQYF. The CDR3 DNA reads TGTGCCAGCAGCGGACCGGACAACGACTACACAGATACGCAGTATTTT. Drawing the rest from reference TRBV5-5 and TRBJ2-3, the complete variable domain is DAGVTQSPTHLIKTRGQQVTLRCSPISGHKSVSWYQQVLGQGPQFIFQYYEKEERGRGNFPDRFSARQFPNYSSELNVNALLLGDSALYLCASSGPDNDYTDTQYFGPGTRLTVL.

This clone appeared a single time. The V and J genes are TRBV29-1 and TRBJ2-7, with 13 bases lining up with TRBD2. This CDR3 comprises 13 residues. Germline V gives CDR1 SQVTM, CDR2 ANQGSEA. Trimming cost V 7 bases and J 6 bases; bases outside gene matches: 6. As DNA, the CDR3 is TGCAGCGCCCGGACTAGCGGGAGCGGCGAGCAGTACTTC. Residues: CSARTSGSGEQYF.

As for this clone: The sample has other DNA sequences that encode this CDR3 too. The chain combines TRBV4-1 with TRBJ2-7; D is possibly TRBD1 or TRBD2 (5 bases each). Between the trimmed V and J ends, which lost 0 bases and 3 bases, there was a span of 12 bases. Germline-derived CDR1 and CDR2 are MGHRA and YSYEKL. This CDR3 is 15 amino acids long. The CDR3 is CASSQESRGRYEQYF. The DNA for the CDR3 is TGCGCCAGCAGCCAAGAAAGCCGGGGACGCTACGAGCAGTACTTC.